These 30 T cell receptor beta chains came from one sample sequenced in a study of cytomegalovirus exposure and HLA in healthy donors. A multiplex PCR was run with 60 Vbeta primers and 13 Jbeta primers. The data were produced by immunoSEQ multiplex PCR, yet TCRdb's version contains in-frame clones alone and is incomplete. Found here are around 170,000 clones, around 80% of them singletons; the top ten hold about 1.9%. Material for sequencing was PBMCs. These receptors came from a woman aged 25 to 39 in good health and CMV-seronegative.

This rearrangement joins TRBV7-6 to TRBJ2-7; tentatively, D is TRBD2 (6 bases). Looked up from germline, CDR1 is SGHVS and CDR2 is FNYEAQ. Trimming took off 5 bases at V and 6 bases at J, with 11 bases between the two ends. CDR3 length: 12 residues. Here the CDR3 DNA reads TGTGCCAGCAGCCTGGCGGAGGGCGAGCAGTACTTC. Its translation is CASSLAEGEQYF.

The rearrangement joins TRBV5-1 to TRBJ1-5; 8 bases fit TRBD1. Germline trimming cut 4 bases from V and 5 bases from J; bases unmatched to any gene: 8. Germline CDR1 reads SGHRS; CDR2 reads YFSETQ. This CDR3 is built from 15 residues. The CDR3: CASSQTPGQDQPQHF. The CDR3 bases are TGCGCCAGCAGCCAAACTCCGGGACAGGATCAGCCCCAGCATTTT. Combining the CDR3 with reference TRBV5-1 and TRBJ1-5 gives the whole variable domain KAGVTQTPRYLIKTRGQQVTLSCSPISGHRSVSWYQQTPGQGLQFLFEYFSETQRNKGNFPGRFSGRQFSNSRSEMNVSTLELGDSALYLCASSQTPGQDQPQHFGDGTRLSIL.

The chain combines TRBV27 with TRBJ1-6; no firm D call. The germline CDR1 and CDR2 sequences are MNHEY and SMNVEV (reference sequence). Deletions cut 5 bases from V and 0 bases from J, with 8 bases between. CDR3 size: 15 residues. Here the CDR3 reads CASSPVRSYNSPLHF. CDR3 sequence (DNA): TGTGCCAGCAGTCCAGTTCGCTCCTATAATTCACCCCTCCACTTT.

About this clone: The sample contains more than one DNA sequence encoding this CDR3. The chain combines TRBV5-1 with TRBJ2-5, with TRBD1 matching over 7 bases. Trimming removed 0 bases from V and 1 base from J; junction bases left unmatched: 3. CDR3 length equals 15 residues. Germline CDR1 SGHRS, CDR2 YFSETQ. CDR3 residues: CASSLGGQFQETQYF. The CDR3 DNA follows: TGCGCCAGCAGCTTGGGGGGACAGTTCCAAGAGACCCAGTACTTC.

In DNA form, the CDR3 reads TGCGCCAGCAGCCAAGTCAGTACAGGTTCCTACGAGCAGTACTTC. Translation gives CASSQVSTGSYEQYF. The chain carries TRBV4-1 and TRBJ2-7, with a possible D match to TRBD1 (5 bases). The CDR3 length is 15 residues. Trimming cost V 1 base and J 1 base, with 11 bases left between them. Germline CDR1 and CDR2: MGHRA and YSYEKL.

In its sample, this clone was seen a few times. The rearrangement joins TRBV7-9 to TRBJ2-7; D may be TRBD1 (7 bases). Germline lookup yields CDR1 SEHNR and CDR2 FQNEAQ (reference sequence). The CDR3 runs 18 residues. V dropped 1 base and J dropped 0 bases, with 19 bases sitting between them. The CDR3 sequence: CASSLDAVWQGGSYEQYF. The CDR3 coding sequence is TGTGCCAGCAGCTTAGATGCGGTTTGGCAGGGGGGCTCCTACGAGCAGTACTTC.

This sequence joins TRBV18 and TRBJ1-1; 9 bases match TRBD1. The CDR3 length is 14 residues. The junction had 6 bases not matched to a gene; V was cut back by 6 bases and J by 4 bases. Germline CDR1 reads KGHSH; CDR2 reads LQKENI. The CDR3 sequence: CASSMGQGGTEAFF. The CDR3 DNA reads TGTGCCAGCTCGATGGGACAGGGTGGCACTGAAGCTTTCTTT.

This clone was seen only once. V is TRBV7-2 and J is TRBJ1-2, with 8 bases that match TRBD1. Germline lookup yields CDR1 SGHTA and CDR2 FQGNSA. J gave up 8 bases and V 5 bases, and 4 bases lay outside the gene matches. The CDR3 contains 12 residues. The CDR3 DNA is TGTGCCAGCAGCACCGACAGGGGAGGCTACACCTTC. Protein: CASSTDRGGYTF. Supplemented by reference TRBV7-2 and TRBJ1-2, the full variable domain reads GAGVSQSPSNKVTEKGKDVELRCDPISGHTALYWYRQSLGQGLEFLIYFQGNSAPDKSGLPSDRFSAERTGGSVSTLTIQRTQQEDSAVYLCASSTDRGGYTFGSGTRLTVV.

The chain carries TRBV7-2 and TRBJ2-7; D is perhaps TRBD2 (6 bases). With 1 base removed from V and 3 bases from J, the gap between germline ends came to 7 bases. CDR1 is SGHTA and CDR2 is FQGNSA in the germline V gene. The CDR3 runs 13 residues. CDR3 loop: CASSLGSGYEQYF. CDR3 bases: TGTGCCAGCAGCTTAGGTAGCGGCTACGAGCAGTACTTC. Together with reference TRBV7-2 and TRBJ2-7, the CDR3 gives the full variable domain: GAGVSQSPSNKVTEKGKDVELRCDPISGHTALYWYRQSLGQGLEFLIYFQGNSAPDKSGLPSDRFSAERTGGSVSTLTIQRTQQEDSAVYLCASSLGSGYEQYFGPGTRLTVT.

The chain links TRBV29-1 to TRBJ1-1, with 8 nucleotides matching TRBD1. Germline CDR1 reads SQVTM; CDR2 reads ANQGSEA. The CDR3 loop spans 13 amino acids. Germline trimming cut 7 bases from V and 0 bases from J; bases unmatched to any gene: 4. The CDR3 coding sequence is TGCAGCGCCCTGACAGGGGTGAACACTGAAGCTTTCTTT. It encodes CSALTGVNTEAFF.

Here the CDR3 reads CASSSRQNTEAFF. CDR3 bases: TGTGCCAGCAGCTCCCGACAGAACACTGAAGCTTTCTTT. The chain is built from TRBV13 and TRBJ1-1; D is unclear. The CDR3 runs to 13 residues. Germline V gene data show CDR1 as PRHDT and CDR2 as FYEKMQ (reference sequence). The V and J ends lost 4 bases and 1 base respectively, with 7 bases between them.

This clone was detected a few times. The chain links TRBV15 to TRBJ2-5, with TRBD1 matching over 7 bases. CDR1 is LNHNV, CDR2 YYDKDF, per germline (reference sequence). The ends lost 3 bases at V and 5 bases at J; junction bases unmatched: 12. The CDR3 contains 16 residues. The CDR3 DNA follows: TGTGCCACCAGCAGGGGCCAGGACAGGCTGGGGGAGACCCAGTACTTC. Its protein is CATSRGQDRLGETQYF. Drawing the rest from reference TRBV15 and TRBJ2-5, the complete variable domain is DAMVIQNPRYQVTQFGKPVTLSCSQTLNHNVMYWYQQKSSQAPKLLFHYYDKDFNNEADTPDNFQSRRPNTSFCFLDIRSPGLGDTAMYLCATSRGQDRLGETQYFGPGTRLLVL.

This clone was counted only a few times. The V gene is TRBV19, the J gene TRBJ1-2; 7 bases match TRBD1. J was trimmed by 2 bases and V by 5 bases; bases with no gene match: 5. Germline CDR1 is LNHDA and CDR2 is SQIVND (reference sequence). This CDR3 has 14 residues. Here the CDR3 DNA reads TGTGCCAGTAGTCCGCAACAGGGGAACTATGGCTACACCTTC. Amino acids: CASSPQQGNYGYTF.

This rearrangement joins TRBV7-9 to TRBJ1-4, with D possibly matching TRBD1 (6 bases). Germline lookup yields CDR1 SEHNR and CDR2 FQNEAQ (reference sequence). CDR3 length: 13 amino acids. V was clipped by 4 bases and J by 5 bases, with 8 bases between them. Here the CDR3 DNA reads TGTGCCAGCAGCTCCACAGGGAATGAAAAACTGTTTTTT. The encoded protein is CASSSTGNEKLFF.

The chain has TRBV19 and TRBJ2-2; 10 nucleotides match TRBD1. CDR3 length equals 17 residues. V lost 7 bases and J lost 6; bases outside the gene matches: 14. Germline loops: CDR1 LNHDA, CDR2 SQIVND (reference sequence). The CDR3 nucleotides are TGTGCCAGTACAACCCCCTGGGACAGGGGAGGTGCCGGGGAGCTGTTTTTT. It translates to CASTTPWDRGGAGELFF.

A few counts support this clone. The chain employs TRBV19 and TRBJ2-7, with TRBD2 as a possible D gene (5 bases). V lost 3 bases, J lost 0 bases, and 15 bases lay in between. The CDR3 has 16 residues. CDR1 is LNHDA and CDR2 is SQIVND in the germline V gene (reference sequence). The CDR3 here is CASSMVRGPSSYEQYF. CDR3 in DNA: TGTGCCAGTAGTATGGTCCGGGGTCCCTCCTCCTACGAGCAGTACTTC.

V usage is TRBV6-1 and J usage is TRBJ1-5; TRBD1 might be the D (5 bases). Germline V gives CDR1 MNHNS, CDR2 SASEGT. The CDR3 consists of 14 residues. V lost 1 base and J 7 bases, leaving 11 bases between the germline ends. This CDR3 reads CASSEVGVGQPQHF. CDR3 nucleotide sequence: TGTGCCAGCAGTGAAGTAGGGGTTGGACAGCCCCAGCATTTT.

CDR3 DNA: TGTGCCAGTAGACAAAACAGGGCTATGGACTACACCTTC. As protein: CASRQNRAMDYTF. The chain links TRBV19 to TRBJ1-2; possibly TRBD1 for D (6 bases). The germline V gene encodes CDR1 LNHDA and CDR2 SQIVND (reference sequence). V was clipped by 6 bases and J by 10 bases, with 18 bases between them. CDR3 length equals 13 residues. Full variable domain (remainder filled in from reference TRBV19 and TRBJ1-2): DGGITQSPKYLFRKEGQNVTLSCEQNLNHDAMYWYRQDPGQGLRLIYYSQIVNDFQKGDIAEGYSVSREKKESFPLTVTSAQKNPTAFYLCASRQNRAMDYTFGSGTRLTVV.

CDR3 nucleotides: TGTGCCAGCAGCCAGGAGCGGGCGAACACCGGGGAGCTGTTTTTT. This encodes CASSQERANTGELFF. V is TRBV2 and J is TRBJ2-2; tentative D call: TRBD2 (6 bases). The CDR3 length is 15 residues. CDR1 SNHLY and CDR2 FYNNEI come from the germline V gene. The V and J ends lost 6 bases and 0 bases respectively, with 11 bases between them.

V is TRBV4-2 and J is TRBJ2-3; 9 nucleotides match TRBD2. The CDR3 covers 15 residues. Germline V gene data show CDR1 as LGHNA and CDR2 as YNFKEQ. Unmatched junction bases numbered 2, after V lost 0 bases and J lost 4 bases. CDR3 DNA sequence: TGTGCCAGCAGCCAAGAGCGGGGGGGCCCAGATACGCAGTATTTT. It encodes CASSQERGGPDTQYF.

The CDR3 loop reads CASSDTWDRAYGYTF. DNA of the CDR3: TGTGCCAGCAGCGATACGTGGGACAGGGCCTATGGCTACACCTTC. The V call is TRBV6-1, the J call TRBJ1-2, with 9 bases fitting TRBD1. The V segment lost 6 bases and the J segment 4 bases; nucleotides outside the gene matches: 9. The CDR3 loop spans 15 amino acids. The germline V gene encodes CDR1 MNHNS and CDR2 SASEGT.

The chain employs TRBV25-1 and TRBJ1-1, with TRBD1 matching over 7 bases. This CDR3 spans 13 amino acids. The ends lost 10 bases at V and 4 bases at J; junction bases unmatched: 9. CDR1 is MGHDK, CDR2 SYGVNS, per germline. The CDR3, as DNA: TGTGCCAAAAAAGGGGGCTCGACCACTGAAGCTTTCTTT. Protein: CAKKGGSTTEAFF. Full variable domain (missing parts from reference TRBV25-1 and TRBJ1-1): EADIYQTPRYLVIGTGKKITLECSQTMGHDKMYWYQQDPGMELHLIHYSYGVNSTEKGDLSSESTVSRIRTEHFPLTLESARPSHTSQYLCAKKGGSTTEAFFGQGTRLTVV.

This clone occurred once. The J gene is TRBJ2-2, the V gene TRBV13; 7 nucleotides agree with TRBD1. Germline CDR1 is PRHDT and CDR2 is FYEKMQ (reference sequence). The ends lost 3 bases at V and 5 bases at J; junction bases unmatched: 3. This CDR3 is 14 amino acids long. The CDR3 DNA follows: TGTGCCAGCAGCTTCTTACAGGGGACCGGGGAGCTGTTTTTT. This sequence encodes CASSFLQGTGELFF.

This clone appeared a single time. The V gene is TRBV19, the J gene TRBJ1-6; the D is unclear. This CDR3 contains 17 residues. CDR1 is LNHDA, CDR2 SQIVND, per germline (reference sequence). The V end was cut by 1 base, the J end by 6 bases, with 16 bases between. The CDR3 bases are TGTGCCAGTAGTATAGCATTCTGGCAGGAGGGTAATTCACCCCTCCACTTT. Encoded protein: CASSIAFWQEGNSPLHF. Complete variable domain (other parts from reference TRBV19 and TRBJ1-6): DGGITQSPKYLFRKEGQNVTLSCEQNLNHDAMYWYRQDPGQGLRLIYYSQIVNDFQKGDIAEGYSVSREKKESFPLTVTSAQKNPTAFYLCASSIAFWQEGNSPLHFGNGTRLTVT.

The chain has TRBV7-3 and TRBJ1-1; D may be TRBD1 (5 bases). V was shortened by 0 bases and J by 5 bases, with 13 bases between the two germline ends. CDR3 length equals 15 residues. Per the germline V gene, CDR1 is SGHTA and CDR2 is FQGTGA. CDR3: CASSLTTGSGTEAFF. DNA of the CDR3: TGTGCCAGCAGCTTAACAACGGGTTCAGGGACTGAAGCTTTCTTT.

J is TRBJ2-7 and V is TRBV29-1; 8 nucleotides match TRBD1. Trimming at V came to 7 bases and at J to 3 bases, leaving 5 bases not matched to a gene. The CDR3 has 12 residues. Germline CDR1 SQVTM, CDR2 ANQGSEA. The CDR3 bases are TGCAGCGGGACCGGACAGGGCTACGAGCAGTACTTC. It specifies CSGTGQGYEQYF.

A few counts support this clone. This chain uses TRBV6-1 with TRBJ1-4, with 7 nucleotides matching TRBD1. The germline V gene has CDR1 MNHNS and CDR2 SASEGT. CDR3 size: 15 residues. Unmatched junction bases numbered 7, after V lost 2 bases and J lost 7 bases. CDR3 sequence: CASSERKGAGEKLFF. CDR3 in DNA: TGTGCCAGCAGTGAAAGAAAGGGGGCGGGTGAAAAACTGTTTTTT.

The gene calls are TRBV28 and TRBJ1-6; D gene ambiguous. Germline values: CDR1 MDHEN, CDR2 SYDVKM. There are 13 residues in the CDR3. V was trimmed by 7 bases and J by 7 bases, leaving 11 bases between them. CDR3 nucleotide sequence: TGTGCCAGCACCCCGGGAGGGAATTCACCCCTCCACTTT. It translates to CASTPGGNSPLHF.

The rearrangement joins TRBV5-1 to TRBJ2-1, with 10 bases aligning to TRBD2. Per germline, CDR1 SGHRS and CDR2 YFSETQ. There are 15 residues in the CDR3. Trimming at V came to 3 bases and at J to 8 bases, leaving 8 bases not matched to a gene. Written as DNA, the CDR3 is TGCGCCAGCAGCTCCGTGTTAAGCGGGGGGGATGAGCAGTTCTTC. Protein sequence: CASSSVLSGGDEQFF.

The chain carries TRBV10-3 and TRBJ2-1; 8 bases are shared with TRBD2. The CDR3 is made up of 15 amino acids. J lost 6 bases, V lost 0 bases, and 4 bases had no gene match. CDR1 ENHRY and CDR2 SYGVKD come from the germline V gene. The CDR3 spells CAISESPGGANEQFF. DNA for the CDR3: TGTGCCATCAGTGAGTCTCCCGGGGGGGCCAATGAGCAGTTCTTC.